The source of this TCR beta chain is a study of blood T cell repertoires in COVID-19. Between the trimmed V and J ends, which lost 6 bases and 5 bases, there was a span of 13 bases. CDR3 size: 13 residues. CDR1 and CDR2 (germline): MNHNY, SVGAGI (reference sequence). Original methodology: Nucleated cell number was recorded as an estimate derived from reference gene primer amplification. Assay used: immunoSEQ multiplex PCR; TCRdb lists only in-frame clones, some missing. That table is the source of V, J and clone size, and D and trimming were worked out from the DNA. Here the sample spans about 240,000 clones, around 83% being singletons.

The chain employs TRBV6-6 and TRBJ2-5; a weak D match, TRBD1 (6 bases). The TCR originated in an older woman with active or convalescent COVID-19. Sequenced input: peripheral blood. CDR3 bases: TGTGCCAGCAGACTCAGGGGATTCGAGACCCAGTACTTC. The encoded protein is CASRLRGFETQYF.